The T cell receptor beta chain under discussion was sequenced for a study of CD8+ T cells in alopecia areata. RNA was extracted and reverse transcribed into cDNA as the sequencing template. Assay used: immunoSEQ multiplex PCR; TCRdb lists only in-frame clones, some missing. The table has 140,000 to 150,000 clones, about 89% seen once; the top ten hold more than 13%. Germline V gene data show CDR1 as SGDLS and CDR2 as YYNGEE. Trimming took 0 bases from V and 0 from J, leaving 7 bases between them. CDR3 size: 14 residues. This rearrangement joins TRBV9 to TRBJ2-7, with D unresolved. The sample consisted of CD8+ T cells sorted from blood, taken at week 0. The TCR was taken from a human donor with alopecia areata. The CDR3 DNA follows: TGTGCCAGCAGCGTAGGTGTCAGCTCCTACGAGCAGTACTTC. Translated, it gives CASSVGVSSYEQYF.